A single sample gave rise to the 22 T cell receptor beta chains below, sequenced in a study of T cell responses to AZD1222 COVID-19 vaccine. Clones were sequenced by immunoSEQ multiplex PCR, and TCRdb holds only the in-frame ones, with some missing. The data show some 190,000 clones, with around 88% seen just once and roughly 8% held by the top ten. The specimen comprised peripheral blood, sampled on day 0 of AZD1222 vaccination. Every receptor here comes from an adult in good health.

This clone has a single count. The chain joins TRBV11-1 to TRBJ2-3; 7 bases map to TRBD1. Losses at the gene ends were 1 base for V and 3 bases for J; bases not matched to a gene: 7. CDR1 and CDR2 from the germline V gene are SGHAT and FQDESV (reference sequence). This CDR3 comprises 16 residues. The CDR3 loop is CASSLVAGGRTDTQYF. DNA for the CDR3: TGTGCCAGCAGCTTAGTGGCAGGGGGACGGACAGATACGCAGTATTTT.

Worth noting for this clone: Other DNA sequences from this sample encode an identical CDR3 as well. The chain couples TRBV12-3 or TRBV12-4 to TRBJ2-7; D not resolved. The CDR3 consists of 13 residues. The V end was cut by 2 bases, the J end by 1 base, with 6 bases between. In DNA, the CDR3 is TGTGCCAGCAGTTTACTCGTTTCCTACGAGCAGTACTTC. Protein sequence: CASSLLVSYEQYF.

This clone was observed a single time. The rearrangement links TRBV5-1 to TRBJ2-2, with TRBD1 identical over 9 bases. The CDR3 is 14 amino acids. After removal of 3 bases from V and 7 bases from J, the junction contained 4 bases not matched to a gene. The germline gives CDR1 SGHRS, CDR2 YFSETQ. The CDR3 reads CASSSGTGLGELFF. In DNA, the CDR3 is TGCGCCAGCAGCTCCGGGACAGGGCTCGGGGAGCTGTTTTTT. Drawing the rest from reference TRBV5-1 and TRBJ2-2, the complete variable domain is KAGVTQTPRYLIKTRGQQVTLSCSPISGHRSVSWYQQTPGQGLQFLFEYFSETQRNKGNFPGRFSGRQFSNSRSEMNVSTLELGDSALYLCASSSGTGLGELFFGEGSRLTVL.

The chain recombines TRBV9 with TRBJ2-3, with 8 bases matching TRBD2. V dropped 3 bases and J dropped 3; count of bases not matched to a gene: 3. In germline, CDR1 is SGDLS, CDR2 YYNGEE. The CDR3 consists of 14 residues. In DNA form, the CDR3 reads TGTGCCAGCAGCGACGCGGGGGGTACAGATACGCAGTATTTT. This codes for CASSDAGGTDTQYF.

The gene calls are TRBV18 and TRBJ1-6; the D gene is possibly TRBD1 (5 bases). The germline gives CDR1 KGHSH, CDR2 LQKENI. The V gene lost 3 bases and the J gene lost 10 bases, with 19 bases spanning the gap. This CDR3 contains 16 residues. This chain's CDR3 is CASSPSGNVERSPLHF. The CDR3 DNA follows: TGTGCCAGCTCACCTTCAGGGAATGTCGAACGATCACCCCTCCACTTT.

As to this clone: Other DNA sequences in the sample encode the same CDR3. Here the CDR3 reads CASSLEVTYEQYF. DNA for the CDR3: TGCGCCAGCAGCTTGGAAGTTACCTACGAGCAGTACTTC. The J gene is TRBJ2-7, the V gene TRBV5-1; D is uncertain. V lost 0 bases and J 2 bases, leaving 6 bases between the germline ends. CDR1 is SGHRS, CDR2 YFSETQ, per germline. The CDR3 is 13 amino acids.

The chain carries TRBV19 and TRBJ1-5; a weak D match, TRBD1 (6 bases). Germline V gives CDR1 LNHDA, CDR2 SQIVND (reference sequence). There are 13 residues in the CDR3. The V end lost 7 bases, the J end lost 7 bases, and 14 bases lay between the germline ends. CDR3 amino acids: CASTGRGDQPQHF. In DNA form, the CDR3 reads TGTGCCAGTACGGGCAGGGGCGACCAGCCCCAGCATTTT. The entire variable domain, with the rest obtained from reference TRBV19 and TRBJ1-5, is as follows: DGGITQSPKYLFRKEGQNVTLSCEQNLNHDAMYWYRQDPGQGLRLIYYSQIVNDFQKGDIAEGYSVSREKKESFPLTVTSAQKNPTAFYLCASTGRGDQPQHFGDGTRLSIL.

This sequence joins TRBV19 and TRBJ1-3; D is possibly TRBD1 (5 bases). Trimming left V 6 bases short and J 0 bases short, with 12 bases between. From germline, CDR1 is LNHDA and CDR2 SQIVND (reference sequence). The CDR3 has 15 amino acids. CDR3 loop: CASRQDRYSGNTIYF. The CDR3 bases are TGTGCCAGTAGACAGGACCGGTACTCTGGAAACACCATATATTTT. The whole variable domain, remainder taken from reference TRBV19 and TRBJ1-3, is DGGITQSPKYLFRKEGQNVTLSCEQNLNHDAMYWYRQDPGQGLRLIYYSQIVNDFQKGDIAEGYSVSREKKESFPLTVTSAQKNPTAFYLCASRQDRYSGNTIYFGEGSWLTVV.

J is TRBJ2-7 and V is TRBV28, with 7 bases that match TRBD1. V shed 2 bases and J 9 bases; nucleotides not matched to a gene: 13. CDR1 is MDHEN, CDR2 SYDVKM, per germline. This CDR3 contains 15 residues. The CDR3 DNA follows: TGTGCCAGCAGTTTAACCCTCGGACAGGCGCAGGTGCAGTACTTC. Translating gives CASSLTLGQAQVQYF.

The chain combines TRBV6-5 with TRBJ1-3; 8 nucleotides agree with TRBD1. Trimming at V came to 8 bases and at J to 0 bases, leaving 3 bases not matched to a gene. Looked up from germline, CDR1 is MNHEY and CDR2 is SVGAGI. The CDR3 has 14 residues. For the CDR3, the DNA is TGTGCCAGCGCTGGGACAGGCTCTGGAAACACCATATATTTT. Its protein product is CASAGTGSGNTIYF.

The rearrangement uses TRBV4-3 and TRBJ2-1; 15 bases are a match to TRBD2. Germline CDR1 is LGHNA and CDR2 is YSLEER. This CDR3 has 18 amino acids. After removal of 1 base from V and 8 bases from J, the junction contained 9 bases not matched to a gene. CDR3 region: CASSQGSLGLAGGDEQFF. The CDR3 nucleotides read TGCGCCAGCAGCCAAGGCAGCTTGGGACTAGCGGGGGGAGATGAGCAGTTCTTC.

The chain couples TRBV4-1 to TRBJ1-6, with 8 nucleotides matching TRBD1. The length of the CDR3 is 16 residues. CDR1 and CDR2 from the germline V gene are MGHRA and YSYEKL. After removal of 4 bases from V and 7 bases from J, the junction contained 9 bases not matched to a gene. CDR3 sequence: CASSPPDRGGNSPLHF. The CDR3 DNA sequence: TGCGCCAGCAGCCCTCCCGACAGGGGAGGGAATTCACCCCTCCACTTT.

This clone was observed once. The chain carries TRBV7-3 and TRBJ1-1, with 9 bases aligning to TRBD1. Germline V gene data show CDR1 as SGHTA and CDR2 as FQGTGA. With V trimmed by 4 bases and J by 0 bases, 15 bases remained unmatched. The length of the CDR3 is 19 residues. The chain's CDR3 is CASSSPVRDRVILNTEAFF. The CDR3 nucleotides are TGTGCCAGCAGCTCCCCTGTCCGGGACAGGGTGATTTTGAACACTGAAGCTTTCTTT.

This clone was counted between two and nine times. The V call is TRBV30, the J call TRBJ1-6, with 8 bases fitting TRBD1. There are 14 residues in the CDR3. V trimming: 6 bases; J trimming: 7 bases; junction bases outside the gene matches: 8. Germline-derived CDR1 and CDR2 are GTSNPN and SVGIG (reference sequence). The CDR3 nucleotides read TGTGCCTGCTTAGCGAGACAGGGGAATTCACCCCTCCACTTT. The encoded protein is CACLARQGNSPLHF.

This clone was counted between two and nine times. The chain links TRBV4-1 to TRBJ2-7, with TRBD2 matching 11 bases. The V gene end was trimmed by 3 bases and the J gene end by 0 bases; junction bases not matched to a gene: 7. The germline V gene has CDR1 MGHRA and CDR2 YSYEKL. CDR3 length equals 17 residues. CDR3 residues: CASSQSTSGGFSYEQYF. The CDR3 DNA follows: TGCGCCAGCAGCCAGTCTACTAGCGGGGGATTCTCCTACGAGCAGTACTTC.

The chain is built from TRBV23-1 and TRBJ1-2; no clear D gene. TRBV23-1 is treated as an ORF (open reading frame) with a function not yet certain. The CDR3 is 14 amino acids. V lost 2 bases to trimming and J lost 7 bases, with 14 bases between them. CDR3: CASSQPYPRSGYTF. CDR3 coding DNA: TGCGCCAGCAGTCAACCCTACCCTAGGTCTGGCTACACCTTC.

The CDR3 sequence: CASSQGYAQPQHF. CDR3 coding DNA: TGTGCCAGCAGTCAGGGTTATGCGCAGCCCCAGCATTTT. The rearrangement uses TRBV6-5 and TRBJ1-5, with D perhaps matching TRBD1 (5 bases). Germline loops: CDR1 MNHEY, CDR2 SVGAGI. V dropped 5 bases and J dropped 7 bases, with 12 bases sitting between them. The CDR3 extends over 13 amino acids.

This chain connects TRBV4-2 to TRBJ2-1; 14 nucleotides match TRBD2. Germline CDR1 reads LGHNA; CDR2 reads YNFKEQ. The V gene end was trimmed by 3 bases and the J gene end by 10 bases; junction bases not matched to a gene: 8. CDR3 length: 16 residues. The CDR3 spells CASSQPTSGGAGEQFF. As DNA, the CDR3 is TGTGCCAGCAGCCAGCCGACTAGCGGGGGGGCTGGCGAGCAGTTCTTC.

This rearrangement joins TRBV4-3 to TRBJ1-2; tentatively, D is TRBD1 (5 bases). The CDR3 has 14 residues. The V gene lost 0 bases and the J gene lost 4 bases, with 9 bases spanning the gap. Per the germline V gene, CDR1 is LGHNA and CDR2 is YSLEER. CDR3 in DNA: TGCGCCAGCAGCCAAGATGGGGGGTCCTATGGCTACACCTTC. Amino acid sequence: CASSQDGGSYGYTF.

The chain carries TRBV3-1 (or the pseudogene TRBV3-2) and TRBJ1-6; D not resolved. The CDR3 is 14 amino acids. CDR1 and CDR2 (germline): LGHDT, YNNKEL (reference sequence). V lost 1 base and J lost 7, with 8 bases in between. The CDR3 sequence is CASSQGTPNSPLHF. The CDR3 DNA reads TGTGCCAGCAGCCAAGGGACCCCCAATTCACCCCTCCACTTT.

This clone appeared once. The chain couples TRBV5-6 to TRBJ1-2, with a tentative D call TRBD1 (6 bases). The CDR3 has 13 residues. Trimming pared 0 bases from V and 8 bases from J, leaving 11 bases between. CDR1 is SGHDT, CDR2 YYEEEE, per germline. The CDR3: CASSLGRDNGYTF. The CDR3 DNA reads as TGTGCCAGCAGCTTGGGCCGGGACAACGGCTACACCTTC.

The gene calls are TRBV15 and TRBJ1-2, with TRBD1 matching over 8 bases. CDR3 size: 14 residues. J was trimmed by 8 bases and V by 3 bases; bases with no gene match: 8. Germline CDR1 LNHNV, CDR2 YYDKDF (reference sequence). The CDR3 loop is CATSRRDRGGGYTF. The DNA for the CDR3 is TGTGCCACCAGCAGGCGTGACAGGGGCGGCGGCTACACCTTC.